The clone carrying this TCR beta chain has a single count. This specimen belongs to a study of blood T cell repertoires in COVID-19. Study information: Sites across the United States, Italy and Spain contributed samples from acute and convalescent COVID-19. The analysed material was cDNA or gDNA that came from T cells, B-cell-depleted T cells, or PBMCs.

CDR3 size: 13 residues. The germline V gene has CDR1 DFQATT and CDR2 SNEGSKA (reference sequence). Trimming removed 3 bases from V and 6 bases from J, with 12 bases in between. Assignment of participants to cohorts was predicated upon participant-reported clinical history. In the original analysis: Reference gene primer amplification in the assay estimated nucleated cell counts. Generated by immunoSEQ multiplex PCR, the TCRdb table keeps only in-frame clones and is missing some. V, J and clone size reflect that table, while D and trimming were determined from the DNA. The sample has more than 200,000 clones; approximately 90% are singletons.

The TCR comes from a woman in her twenties or thirties who had recovered from COVID-19. The sequenced sample consisted of PBMCs or T cells enriched from blood (not recorded which). The chain is built from TRBV20-1 and TRBJ1-5, with D possibly being TRBD1 (5 bases). The CDR3 region has the DNA TGCAGTGCTAGTCTGACAGAAATTCAGCCCCAGCATTTT. Encoded protein: CSASLTEIQPQHF.